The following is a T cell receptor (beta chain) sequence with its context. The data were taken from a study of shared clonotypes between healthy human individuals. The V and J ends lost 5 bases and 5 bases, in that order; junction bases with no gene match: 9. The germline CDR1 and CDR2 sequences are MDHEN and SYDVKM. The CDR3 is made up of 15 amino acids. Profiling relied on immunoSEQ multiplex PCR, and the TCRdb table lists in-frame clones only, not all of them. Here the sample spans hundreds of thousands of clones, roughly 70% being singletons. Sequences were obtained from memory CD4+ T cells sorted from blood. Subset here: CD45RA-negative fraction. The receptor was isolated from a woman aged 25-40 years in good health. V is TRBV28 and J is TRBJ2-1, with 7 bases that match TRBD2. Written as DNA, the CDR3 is TGTGCCAGCAGTCAACCCCGGGACTACCACAATGAGCAGTTCTTC. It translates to CASSQPRDYHNEQFF. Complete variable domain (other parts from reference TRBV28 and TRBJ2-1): DVKVTQSSRYLVKRTGEKVFLECVQDMDHENMFWYRQDPGLGLRLIYFSYDVKMKEKGDIPEGYSVSREKKERFSLILESASTNQTSMYLCASSQPRDYHNEQFFGPGTRLTVL.